The T cell receptor beta chain under discussion was sequenced for a study of blood T cell repertoires in COVID-19 (dated by TCRdb to the early 2020s). Background for the entire study: The collaborator samples originated in the United States, Italy and Spain and spanned the acute and convalescent phases of COVID-19. The prospective study material was composed of cDNA or gDNA derived from T cells, B-cell-depleted T cells, or PBMCs. Subjects who had been exposed to COVID-19, were actively infected with it, or had recovered from it provided the deeply sampled blood TCRbeta repertoires that made up the dataset. The repertoires were released in a freely available public database meant as a resource for research on the immune response to SARS-CoV-2. The samples were drawn from two sources: the first 160 participants of the ongoing ImmuneRACE study, and 1,000 to 1,500 subjects contributed by 6 global collaborators. Nearly every sample came with metadata listing a de-identified subject ID, COVID-19 status, age in years and sex. Where available, HLA class I and class II types were taken from metadata supplied by the sample provider and were not determined by assay-based typing.

TCRbeta CDR3 regions were amplified from genomic DNA by means of the immunoSEQ Assay, a bias-controlled multiplex PCR. In the authors' own workflow: Nucleated cell counts per sample were estimated from amplification of reference gene primers within the assay. To quantify the absolute abundance of each unique TCRbeta CDR3 rearrangement, sequence reads were collapsed and filtered. Productive Simpson clonality was computed per sample as the square root of Simpson's diversity index over productive rearrangements. Here the immuneACCESS table is served through TCRdb, limited to in-frame sequences with V and J called. Missing clones are a known gap in these copies; in checked studies unresolved V genes cover under half, and the rest lacks a known reason. V, J and clone size reflect that table, while D and trimming were determined from the DNA. For this sample there are approximately 160,000 clones; over 80% appear just once. The top ten constitute under 4.5% of the sample.

Based on the germline V gene (reference sequence), the CDR1 and CDR2 sequences are MNHEY and SMNVEV. The CDR3 has 15 amino acids, counting the end cysteine and phenylalanine. Solely the CDR3 DNA is kept, with 45 bases framed from the first base. V is cut back by 6 bases and J by 7 bases, with 10 bases in the junction unmatched. Participants in the prospective study were aged about 18 to 95 years, lived in 20 to 30 United States geographic areas, and enrolled through a virtual design. To assign participants to cohorts, the prospective study relied on clinical history that participants themselves reported in a screening survey and a study questionnaire. Recovered participants in ImmuneRACE Cohort 3 were defined by two consecutive negative NP/OP PCR tests, clearance by a healthcare professional, or resolution of symptoms. In the prospective study, whole blood, serum and a nasopharyngeal or oropharyngeal swab were collected from each participant by mobile phlebotomists. Participants in the prospective study had the option to provide additional blood draws and questionnaires over a roughly 2-month period. Blood samples from the prospective study were shipped frozen or at room temperature prior to DNA extraction.

This clone has only a few counts. Its antigen is still unknown. Base qualities are not recorded, but no much larger clone differs from it by a single base. What the work shows at the level of the full study, not this receptor alone: The amount of clinical and demographic metadata varied by source and participant and was provided uncurated.

The sequence came from a woman between 50 and 59 years old who had recovered from COVID-19. The chain employs TRBV27 and TRBJ2-5, with 11 bases matching TRBD2. The material sequenced was PBMCs or T cells enriched from blood (not recorded which). This receptor carries the CDR3 CASRMLTSGGGTQYF. The DNA sequence is TGTGCCAGCAGGATGTTAACTAGCGGGGGAGGGACCCAGTACTTC.